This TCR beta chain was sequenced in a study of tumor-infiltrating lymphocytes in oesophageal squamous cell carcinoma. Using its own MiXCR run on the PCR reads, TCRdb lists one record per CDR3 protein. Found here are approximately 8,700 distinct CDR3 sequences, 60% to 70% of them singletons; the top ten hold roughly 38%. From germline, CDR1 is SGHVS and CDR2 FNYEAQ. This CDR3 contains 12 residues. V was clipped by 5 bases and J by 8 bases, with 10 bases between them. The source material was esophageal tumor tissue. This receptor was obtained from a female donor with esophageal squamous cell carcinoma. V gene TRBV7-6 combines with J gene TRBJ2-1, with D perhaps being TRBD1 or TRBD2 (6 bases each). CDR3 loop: CASSRGVDEQFF. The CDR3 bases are TGTGCCAGCAGCAGGGGGGTCGATGAGCAGTTCTTC. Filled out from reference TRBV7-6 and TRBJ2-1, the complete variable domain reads GAGVSQSPRYKVTKRGQDVALRCDPISGHVSLYWYRQALGQGPEFLTYFNYEAQQDKSGLPNDRFSAERPEGSISTLTIQRTEQRDSAMYRCASSRGVDEQFFGPGTRLTVL.